This TCR beta chain was identified in a study of blood T cell repertoires in COVID-19. On the study more broadly: Specimens from acute and convalescent COVID-19 originated in the United States, Italy and Spain.

How the authors handled the data: Using reference gene primer amplification, nucleated cell counts were estimated. Profiled with immunoSEQ multiplex PCR; TCRdb holds only in-frame clones, not every one. V and J calls and clone size are copied from that table; D and trimming were computed from the DNA. The data hold 200,000 to 250,000 clones, with roughly nine tenths observed a single time. Source material: peripheral blood. This clonotype was obtained from a woman in her 50s with acute or convalescent COVID-19.

CDR3 sequence reads: CASSPTTRGDGELFF. The CDR3 DNA reads as TGTGCCAGCTCACCAACGACCAGGGGCGACGGGGAGCTGTTTTTT. The rearrangement uses TRBV18 and TRBJ2-2; tentatively, D is TRBD1 (6 bases). CDR3 length: 15 residues. The germline CDR1 and CDR2 sequences are KGHSH and LQKENI. V lost 2 bases, J lost 7 bases, and 14 bases lay in between.